The 32 T cell receptor beta chains below were found in one sample sequenced in a study of graft-versus-host responses after intestinal transplantation (dated by TCRdb to the early 2020s). Library preparation was by the immunoSEQ multiplex PCR assay. TCRdb stores this immuneACCESS table with in-frame sequences only. Part of the clones is absent; in the studies checked, under half of the shortfall reflects unresolved V genes, and no reason is known for the rest. This sample comprises 6,800 or so clones, roughly 28% of them detected only once. The top ten clonotypes cover about 6.3% of the sample. The time point tag for this specimen amounts to: cells obtained before transplantation from donor or recipient. Mixed lymphocyte reactions plated 200,000 CFSE-labeled pre-transplant responders with 200,000 irradiated violet-dye-labeled stimulators and were cultured for about 6 days. The starting material was alloreactive CD8+ T cells from a mixed lymphocyte reaction culture, obtained before transplantation. This specimen's cell subset or site label, per the study, means: CFSE-low proliferating T cells sorted from roughly six-day pre-transplant mixed lymphocyte reaction (GvH or HvG direction). The receptors shown here come from a human patient who was an organ donor for intestinal transplantation.

This clone rates as medium-sized. The gene calls are TRBV11-2 and TRBJ1-3; D is uncertain. The ends were cut back, 4 bases at V and 3 bases at J, with 10 bases in the middle. Germline-derived CDR1 and CDR2 are SGHAT and FQNNGV. CDR3 length: 14 amino acids. DNA for the CDR3: TGTGCCAGCAGCTCCAGGAAAGGTGGAAACACCATATATTTT. Translation gives CASSSRKGGNTIYF.

This clone was seen more than once but under ten times. At one end the junction does not follow the germline gene, possibly because of a read error. The V gene is TRBV27, the J gene TRBJ2-7, with 10 bases that match TRBD1. Germline lookup yields CDR1 MNHEY and CDR2 SMNVEV (reference sequence). The length of the CDR3 is 13 residues. CDR3 residues: CASSQGQGHEQYF. In DNA, the CDR3 is TGCGCCAGCAGCCAGGGACAGGGGCACGAGCAGTACTTC.

Here the CDR3 DNA reads TGTGCCAGCAGTCCATCGACTAGCGGGGGGATCGAGCAGTACTTC. Protein: CASSPSTSGGIEQYF. The chain is built from TRBV6-5 and TRBJ2-7, with 13 bases matching TRBD2. This CDR3 has 15 amino acids. The germline CDR1 and CDR2 sequences are MNHEY and SVGAGI. Trimming removed 5 bases from V and 6 bases from J; junction bases left unmatched: 7.

This clone is medium-sized within its sample. The chain is built from TRBV9 and TRBJ1-2; the match to TRBD1 covers 7 bases. Germline-derived CDR1 and CDR2 are SGDLS and YYNGEE. CDR3 length: 17 residues. The junction had 12 bases not matched to a gene; V was cut back by 1 base and J by 3 bases. The CDR3: CASSVKTTGDLDYGYTF. As DNA, the CDR3 is TGTGCCAGCAGCGTAAAGACTACAGGGGATCTCGACTATGGCTACACCTTC.

This sequence joins TRBV6-7 and TRBJ2-2, with no clear D. TRBV6-7 is labeled an ORF, and its function is uncertain. The CDR3 runs 12 residues. V lost 0 bases and J lost 6, with 2 bases in between. The CDR3 loop is CASSYSAGELFF. CDR3 nucleotides: TGTGCCAGCAGTTACTCAGCCGGGGAGCTGTTTTTT.

This clone is medium-sized by share. The CDR3 coding sequence is TGTGCCAGCAGTTTCAACAGCCCCTATAATTCACCCCTCCACTTT. This codes for CASSFNSPYNSPLHF. The chain recombines TRBV27 with TRBJ1-6, with unresolved D. Germline V gives CDR1 MNHEY, CDR2 SMNVEV (reference sequence). The CDR3 has 15 residues. Trimming cost V 3 bases and J 2 bases, with 8 bases left between them.

The J gene is TRBJ2-1, the V gene TRBV27, with unresolved D. Germline V gene data show CDR1 as MNHEY and CDR2 as SMNVEV (reference sequence). The CDR3 has 16 amino acids. V lost 2 bases and J 0 bases, leaving 11 bases between the germline ends. DNA for the CDR3: TGTGCCAGCAGTTTAGACCCGGCGAGCTCCTACAATGAGCAGTTCTTC. This gives the protein CASSLDPASSYNEQFF.

The genes are TRBV4-3 and TRBJ1-2; D not certain. The length of the CDR3 is 16 residues. CDR1 is LGHNA, CDR2 YSLEER, per germline. The V end was cut by 3 bases, the J end by 5 bases, with 19 bases between. The DNA of the CDR3 is TGCGCCAGCAGCCACTTAGCCCCGGAAGGTGGGTATGGCTACACCTTC. Amino acid sequence: CASSHLAPEGGYGYTF.

V is TRBV5-3 and J is TRBJ1-2; D uncertain. TRBV5-3 is an ORF for which the function is uncertain. This CDR3 comprises 16 residues. Trimming pared 7 bases from V and 4 bases from J, leaving 23 bases between. CDR3 in DNA: TGTGCCAGACACGAGATATTGGTGAGAAAGACCTATGGCTACACCTTC. It yields the protein CARHEILVRKTYGYTF.

J is TRBJ1-1 and V is TRBV4-3, with D maybe TRBD1 (5 bases). Germline lookup yields CDR1 LGHNA and CDR2 YSLEER. V was pared by 1 base and J by 6 bases, with 15 bases between. CDR3 length: 15 residues. The CDR3, as DNA: TGCGCCAGCAGCCAAGTCGTCAGGGCCAAGCCTGAAGCTTTCTTT. Translating it yields CASSQVVRAKPEAFF.

This clone has more than one count but fewer than ten. The chain recombines TRBV9 with TRBJ2-3, with D maybe TRBD2 (5 bases). Trimming stripped 3 bases from V and 2 bases from J, with 13 bases between. The CDR3 spans 15 residues. Germline CDR1 is SGDLS and CDR2 is YYNGEE. The CDR3 DNA follows: TGTGCCAGCAGCGCGGGCCCGAGGGACACAGATACGCAGTATTTT. This encodes CASSAGPRDTDTQYF.

About this clone: The junction does not match germline at one end; this may be a read error. The DNA of the CDR3 is TGTGCCAGCAGCCCGACAGTGCCCAAACACCGGGGAGCTGTTTTT. This translates into CASSPTVPKHRGAVF. The chain uses TRBV14 and TRBJ2-2, with D perhaps assigned TRBD1 or TRBD2 (5 bases each). The CDR3 runs 15 residues. The V gene's germline CDR1 is SGHDN and CDR2 FVKESK.

Note on this clone: A much larger clone differs by one base, so this may be a read error. This chain connects TRBV5-6 to TRBJ1-2; D gene unclear. From germline, CDR1 is SGHDT and CDR2 YYEEEE. V gave up 0 bases and J gave up 4 bases, with 16 bases separating them. The length of the CDR3 is 16 residues. The CDR3 nucleotides read TGTGCCAGCAGCTTGGGAACGTGGGTATTGGGCTATGGCTACACCTTC. This gives the protein CASSLGTWVLGYGYTF.

The J gene is TRBJ2-7, the V gene TRBV11-2; TRBD2 is a possible D gene (5 bases). V lost 2 bases and J 3 bases, leaving 20 bases between the germline ends. Germline CDR1 reads SGHAT; CDR2 reads FQNNGV. CDR3 length: 17 amino acids. The CDR3 region is CASSLIWRCGEIYEQYF. As DNA, the CDR3 is TGTGCCAGCAGCTTAATTTGGAGGTGTGGGGAGATCTACGAGCAGTACTTC.

About this clone itself: The identical CDR3 is also encoded by other nucleotide sequences in the sample. The V gene is TRBV2, the J gene TRBJ2-1; either TRBD1 or TRBD2 may fit D (6 bases each). CDR3 size: 16 residues. Trimming left V 0 bases short and J 6 bases short, with 15 bases between. Germline V gene sequence: CDR1 SNHLY, CDR2 FYNNEI. Here the CDR3 reads CASSEALEGGPNEQFF. CDR3 nucleotide sequence: TGTGCCAGCAGTGAAGCGTTAGAAGGGGGGCCCAATGAGCAGTTCTTC.

In this sample, this clone turned up a few times. This chain joins TRBV5-6 and TRBJ2-3, with a possible D match to TRBD2 (5 bases). V lost 2 bases and J 3 bases, leaving 13 bases between the germline ends. Germline-derived CDR1 and CDR2 are SGHDT and YYEEEE. This CDR3 has 15 residues. The CDR3 protein is CASSFRGPRTDTQYF. CDR3 in DNA: TGTGCCAGCAGCTTTCGGGGTCCCCGGACAGATACGCAGTATTTT. The variable domain in full, with the rest retrieved from reference TRBV5-6 and TRBJ2-3, is DAGVTQSPTHLIKTRGQQVTLRCSPKSGHDTVSWYQQALGQGPQFIFQYYEEEERQRGNFPDRFSGHQFPNYSSELNVNALLLGDSALYLCASSFRGPRTDTQYFGPGTRLTVL.

With respect to this clone: Other DNA sequences in this sample translate to the same CDR3. The chain couples TRBV13 to TRBJ2-7, with D maybe TRBD2 (7 bases). The V gene lost 7 bases and the J gene lost 5 bases, with 18 bases spanning the gap. Germline-derived CDR1 and CDR2 are PRHDT and FYEKMQ (reference sequence). This CDR3 is built from 14 residues. The DNA of the CDR3 is TGTGCCAGCATGGGGGGGAGGGGGAGCGACGAGCAGTACTTC. Translation gives CASMGGRGSDEQYF.

The rearrangement uses TRBV19 and TRBJ2-2, with 12 bases matching TRBD1. The CDR3 is made up of 20 amino acids. Unmatched junction bases numbered 15, after V lost 0 bases and J lost 7 bases. CDR1 is LNHDA and CDR2 is SQIVND in the germline V gene (reference sequence). The CDR3 bases are TGTGCCAGTAGTATAGATCGTTGGGACAGGGGGCCGGAATTTGGCGGGGAGCTGTTTTTT. Translated: CASSIDRWDRGPEFGGELFF.

The chain links TRBV5-6 to TRBJ1-4, with unresolved D. The V and J ends lost 2 bases and 5 bases respectively, with 16 bases between them. The CDR3 totals 16 residues. Germline CDR1 reads SGHDT; CDR2 reads YYEEEE. CDR3 nucleotide sequence: TGTGCCAGCAGCTTCCTAGGACCCTTGGGGAATGAAAAACTGTTTTTT. Its translation: CASSFLGPLGNEKLFF.

This clone was recorded once. At one end, the junction sequence differs from germline, possibly due to a read error. The CDR3 loop is CASSQDRADEYTF. CDR3 DNA: TGCGCCAGCAGCCAAGATCGGGCAGACGAATACACCTTC. The chain couples TRBV5-4 to TRBJ1-2; D remains unclear. From germline, CDR1 is SGHNT and CDR2 YYREEE (reference sequence). The length of the CDR3 is 13 residues.

The J gene is TRBJ1-4, the V gene TRBV11-1, with D possibly being TRBD1 (5 bases). This CDR3 spans 19 amino acids. Germline V gives CDR1 SGHAT, CDR2 FQDESV (reference sequence). Trimming took 7 bases from V and 4 from J, leaving 28 bases between them. CDR3 residues: CASNKNGSGQGCGNEKLFF. The CDR3 DNA sequence: TGTGCCAGCAACAAAAACGGTAGTGGGCAGGGATGCGGTAATGAAAAACTGTTTTTT.

This clone is classed as medium-sized. The chain combines TRBV4-3 with TRBJ1-1, with TRBD1 as a possible D gene (6 bases). V gave up 5 bases and J gave up 0 bases, with 10 bases separating them. The CDR3 is made up of 14 amino acids. In germline, CDR1 is LGHNA, CDR2 YSLEER. This CDR3 reads CASSFGQMNTEAFF. CDR3 in DNA: TGCGCCAGCAGCTTTGGACAGATGAACACTGAAGCTTTCTTT.

This clone appeared a few times. The V call is TRBV12-5, the J call TRBJ2-2; the match to TRBD2 covers 8 bases. Per germline, CDR1 LGHNT and CDR2 FRNRAP. The CDR3 has 19 residues. V shed 9 bases and J 4 bases; nucleotides not matched to a gene: 22. The CDR3 spells CARGRQYLAGGPFTGELFF. CDR3 in DNA: TGTGCTAGGGGCCGACAATACCTCGCGGGGGGCCCTTTCACCGGGGAGCTGTTTTTT.

This clone was found a few times. The chain employs TRBV5-4 and TRBJ2-1, with 8 nucleotides matching TRBD2. This CDR3 comprises 16 residues. Germline V gives CDR1 SGHNT, CDR2 YYREEE (reference sequence). J gave up 1 base and V 4 bases, and 7 bases lay outside the gene matches. CDR3 DNA sequence: TGTGCCAGCAGCCAGGCACTAGCGGTGTCCTACAATGAGCAGTTCTTC. This translates into CASSQALAVSYNEQFF.

This clone was detected once. This chain uses TRBV19 with TRBJ2-3, with a possible D match to TRBD1 (5 bases). Germline loops: CDR1 LNHDA, CDR2 SQIVND (reference sequence). CDR3 length equals 12 residues. Trimming left V 6 bases short and J 2 bases short, with 6 bases between. CDR3 bases: TGTGCCAGTAGGGACAACACAGATACGCAGTATTTT. Its translation is CASRDNTDTQYF.

In this sample, this clone is large. The DNA for the CDR3 is TGTGCCAGCTCAGACGGAGCCCCTTGCTCCTACAATGAGCAGTTCTTC. This gives the protein CASSDGAPCSYNEQFF. The rearrangement joins TRBV21-1 to TRBJ2-1; whether TRBD2, the table's D call, matches the DNA was not checked. TRBV21-1 is reported as a pseudogene. The CDR3 length is 16 residues.

Judged by abundance, this clone is medium-sized (0.01 to 0.1%). The V call is TRBV7-2, the J call TRBJ2-1, with D unclear. Trimming shortened V by 6 bases and J by 10 bases, and 16 bases separated the two germline ends. Germline-derived CDR1 and CDR2 are SGHTA and FQGNSA. The CDR3 covers 13 residues. For the CDR3, the DNA is TGTGCCAGCAGTCCCGGACCGGTGGGGGAGCAGTTCTTC. Translation: CASSPGPVGEQFF.

Relative to its sample, this clone is medium-sized. The chain is built from TRBV19 and TRBJ1-5, with D unclear. V lost 1 base, J lost 3 bases, and 10 bases lay in between. The CDR3 covers 15 residues. Germline V gene sequence: CDR1 LNHDA, CDR2 SQIVND (reference sequence). This CDR3 reads CASSIVRHNNQPQHF. The CDR3 DNA reads as TGTGCCAGTAGTATAGTGCGACACAACAATCAGCCCCAGCATTTT.

V is TRBV7-9 and J is TRBJ1-1; unclear D gene. Between the trimmed V and J ends, which lost 2 bases and 3 bases, there was a span of 7 bases. The CDR3 contains 13 residues. The V gene's germline CDR1 is SEHNR and CDR2 FQNEAQ (reference sequence). CDR3 nucleotides: TGTGCCAGCAGCTTAATTGCGTACACTGAAGCTTTCTTT. This encodes CASSLIAYTEAFF.

As to this clone: The junction shows a germline mismatch at one end, possibly a read error. The V gene is TRBV7-2, the J gene TRBJ1-6; a weak D match, TRBD1 (5 bases). The CDR3 sequence is 17 residues long. Per germline, CDR1 SGHTA and CDR2 FQGNSA. CDR3 DNA: TGCGCCAGCAGCCCGAGGGTTCATCAGGGTTATAATTCACCCCTCCACTTT. It yields the protein CASSPRVHQGYNSPLHF.

This clone was observed a handful of times. The junction does not match germline at one end; this may be a read error. This CDR3 is CARSLKGGGYEQYF. The CDR3 coding sequence is TGTGCCAGAAGCTTGAAGGGTGGAGGCTACGAGCAGTACTTC. The chain couples TRBV5-5 to TRBJ2-7, with D maybe TRBD2 (5 bases). Germline CDR1 SGHKS, CDR2 YYEKEE (reference sequence). The CDR3 is made up of 14 amino acids.

This clone has just a few counts. The chain combines TRBV11-1 with TRBJ2-7; tentative D call: TRBD1 (6 bases). Germline loops: CDR1 SGHAT, CDR2 FQDESV (reference sequence). The germline V and J ends were trimmed by 7 bases and 3 bases, with 19 bases remaining between them. This CDR3 contains 15 residues. CDR3 sequence (DNA): TGTGCCAGCACCCTAGTCCGGGACAAAGACTACGAGCAGTACTTC. Translation: CASTLVRDKDYEQYF.